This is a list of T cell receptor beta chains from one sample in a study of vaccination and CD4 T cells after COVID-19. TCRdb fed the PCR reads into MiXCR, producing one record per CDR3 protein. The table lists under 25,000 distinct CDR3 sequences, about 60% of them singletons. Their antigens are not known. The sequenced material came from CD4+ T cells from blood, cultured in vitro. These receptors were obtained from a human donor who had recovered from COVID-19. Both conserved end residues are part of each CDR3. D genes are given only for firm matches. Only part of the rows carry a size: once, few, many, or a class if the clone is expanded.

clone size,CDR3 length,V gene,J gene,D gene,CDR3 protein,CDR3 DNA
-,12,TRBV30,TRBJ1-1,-,CAWSSLVEAAFF,TGTGCCTGGAGCTCTTTAGTGGAAGCAGCTTTCTTT
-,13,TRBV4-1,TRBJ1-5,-,CASSQDSEQPQHF,TGCGCCAGCAGCCAAGATAGTGAGCAGCCCCAGCATTTT
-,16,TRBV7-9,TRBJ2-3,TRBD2,CASSLLSGRRTDTQYF,TGTGCCAGCAGCCTGCTTAGCGGGAGGCGCACAGATACGCAGTATTTT
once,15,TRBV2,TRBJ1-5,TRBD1,CVSSRTGGQDQPQHF,TGTGTCAGCAGTCGCACAGGGGGCCAGGATCAGCCCCAGCATTTT
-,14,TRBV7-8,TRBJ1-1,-,CASSLATGWIEAFF,TGTGCCAGCAGCTTAGCGACCGGGTGGATTGAAGCTTTCTTT
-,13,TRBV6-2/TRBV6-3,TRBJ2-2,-,CASSDVGTGELFF,TGTGCCAGCAGCGACGTGGGGACCGGGGAGCTGTTTTTT
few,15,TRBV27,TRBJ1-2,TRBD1,CASKQDRGGYYGYTF,TGTGCCAGCAAACAAGACAGGGGAGGGTACTATGGCTACACCTTC
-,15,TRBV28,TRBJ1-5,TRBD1,CASSPRDRDNQPQHF,TGTGCCAGCAGCCCTCGGGACAGGGACAATCAGCCCCAGCATTTT
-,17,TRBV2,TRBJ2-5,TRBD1,CASSKGQGVRRGETQYF,TGTGCCAGCAGTAAAGGACAGGGTGTACGTCGTGGGGAGACCCAGTACTTC
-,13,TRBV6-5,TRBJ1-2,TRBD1,CASSSTGIYGYTF,TGTGCCAGCAGTTCGACAGGGATCTATGGCTACACCTTC
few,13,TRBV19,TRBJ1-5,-,CASSISNRQPQHF,TGTGCCAGTAGTATATCGAATCGTCAGCCCCAGCATTTT
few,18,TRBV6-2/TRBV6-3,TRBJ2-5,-,CASSRRDVPTLRAETQYF,TGTGCCAGCAGCCGCAGAGATGTCCCGACACTACGGGCGGAGACCCAGTACTTC
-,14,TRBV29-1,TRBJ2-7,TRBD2,CSVYEPSGSYEQYF,TGCAGCGTTTATGAGCCTAGCGGGAGTTACGAGCAGTACTTC
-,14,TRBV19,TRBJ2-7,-,CASSPWDTTYEQYF,TGTGCCAGTAGTCCTTGGGACACCACCTACGAGCAGTACTTC
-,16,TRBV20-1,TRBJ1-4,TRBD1,CSASRDRGSLGEKLFF,TGCAGTGCTTCGCGGGACAGGGGGAGTCTGGGTGAAAAACTGTTTTTT
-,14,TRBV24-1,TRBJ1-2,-,CATSDDLSPYGYTF,TGTGCCACCAGCGACGACCTATCCCCCTATGGCTACACCTTC
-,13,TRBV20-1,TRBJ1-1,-,CSARGAVNTEAFF,TGCAGTGCTAGAGGTGCCGTGAACACTGAAGCTTTCTTT
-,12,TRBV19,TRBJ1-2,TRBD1,CASSISGGGYTF,TGTGCCAGTAGTATATCAGGGGGCGGCTACACCTTC
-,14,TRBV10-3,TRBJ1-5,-,CAISAGSLDQPQHF,TGTGCCATCAGTGCTGGCAGCCTCGATCAGCCCCAGCATTTT
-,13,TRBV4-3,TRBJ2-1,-,CASSQDTSMKQFF,TGCGCCAGCAGCCAAGATACGTCAATGAAGCAGTTCTTC
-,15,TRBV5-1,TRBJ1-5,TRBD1,CASSDGQGMGQPQHF,TGCGCCAGCAGCGACGGACAGGGAATGGGTCAGCCCCAGCATTTT
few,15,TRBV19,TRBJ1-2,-,CASSVPTAGNYGYTF,TGTGCCAGTAGTGTACCGACAGCAGGAAACTATGGCTACACCTTC
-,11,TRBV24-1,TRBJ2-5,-,CATQYGETQYF,TGTGCCACCCAATACGGAGAGACCCAGTACTTC
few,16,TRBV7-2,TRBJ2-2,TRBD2,CASSKILAEHTGELFF,TGTGCCAGCAGCAAAATACTAGCGGAACACACCGGGGAGCTGTTTTTT
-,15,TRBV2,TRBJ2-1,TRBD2,CASSLAGGTYNEQFF,TGTGCCAGCAGTTTAGCGGGAGGGACCTACAATGAGCAGTTCTTC
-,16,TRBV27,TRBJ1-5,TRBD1,CATQITGTGVHQPQHF,TGTGCCACCCAAATCACGGGGACAGGTGTACATCAGCCCCAGCATTTT
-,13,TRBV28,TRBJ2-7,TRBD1,CASSFQQGYEQYF,TGTGCCAGCAGTTTTCAACAGGGGTACGAGCAGTACTTC
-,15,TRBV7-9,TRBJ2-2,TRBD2,CASSLLAGGPGELFF,TGTGCCAGCAGCCTTTTAGCGGGAGGGCCCGGGGAGCTGTTTTTT
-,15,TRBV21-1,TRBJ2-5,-,CASSIRDRVRETQYF,TGTGCCAGCAGCATCCGGGACAGGGTGAGAGAGACCCAGTACTTC
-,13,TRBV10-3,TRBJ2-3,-,CAISESGTDTQYF,TGTGCCATCAGTGAGTCTGGCACAGATACGCAGTATTTT
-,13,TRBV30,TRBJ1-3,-,CAWQAHSGNTIYF,TGTGCCTGGCAGGCGCACTCTGGAAACACCATATATTTT
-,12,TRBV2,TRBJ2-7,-,CASSGQFSEQYF,TGTGCCAGCAGCGGACAGTTTAGCGAGCAGTACTTC
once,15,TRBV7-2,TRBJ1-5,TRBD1,CASSTGTGSAQPQHF,TGTGCCAGCAGCACGGGGACAGGGAGTGCACAGCCCCAGCATTTT
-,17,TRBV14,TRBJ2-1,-,CASSLKPGMGGHNEQFF,TGTGCCAGCAGCCTTAAGCCAGGGATGGGGGGGCACAATGAGCAGTTCTTC
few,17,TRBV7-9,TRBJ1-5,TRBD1,CASSLVAGTDSNQPQHF,TGTGCCAGCAGCTTAGTCGCCGGGACAGATAGCAATCAGCCCCAGCATTTT
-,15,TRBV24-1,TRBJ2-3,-,CATSQRGRGTDTQYF,TGTGCCACCAGTCAAAGGGGCCGGGGCACAGATACGCAGTATTTT
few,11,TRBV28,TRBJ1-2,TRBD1,CATRDRGGYTF,TGTGCCACCCGAGACAGGGGAGGCTACACCTTC
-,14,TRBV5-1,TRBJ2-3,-,CASSSGISTDTQYF,TGCGCCAGCAGCTCCGGGATTTCCACAGATACGCAGTATTTT
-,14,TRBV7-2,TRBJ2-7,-,CASSLYYPGYEQYF,TGTGCCAGCAGCCTATATTACCCTGGCTACGAGCAGTACTTC
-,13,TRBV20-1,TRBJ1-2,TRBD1,CSAVTGGGYGYTF,TGCAGTGCCGTTACAGGGGGTGGTTATGGCTACACCTTC
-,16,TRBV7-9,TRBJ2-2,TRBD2,CASSLASGLFAGELFF,TGTGCCAGCAGCTTAGCTAGCGGGTTGTTCGCCGGGGAGCTGTTTTTT
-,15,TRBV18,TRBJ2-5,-,CASSPSRSSQETQYF,TGTGCCAGCTCACCGTCCCGGTCCTCCCAAGAGACCCAGTACTTC
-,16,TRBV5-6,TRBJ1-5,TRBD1,CASSLKGQGNYQPQHF,TGTGCCAGCAGCTTGAAGGGACAGGGAAATTATCAGCCCCAGCATTTT
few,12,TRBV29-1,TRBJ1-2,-,CSVEDRRGGYTF,TGCAGCGTTGAAGATCGGCGAGGGGGCTACACCTTC
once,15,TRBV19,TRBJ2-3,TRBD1,CASSLGQVLTDTQYF,TGTGCCAGTAGTCTGGGACAGGTCTTGACAGATACGCAGTATTTT
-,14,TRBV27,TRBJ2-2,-,CASRTGDWTGELFF,TGTGCCAGCAGGACCGGGGATTGGACCGGGGAGCTGTTTTTT
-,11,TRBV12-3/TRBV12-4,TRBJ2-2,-,CASSPRGELFF,TGTGCCAGCAGCCCTCGCGGGGAGCTGTTTTTT
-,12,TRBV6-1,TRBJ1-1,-,CASSRGVSEAFF,TGTGCCAGCAGTAGAGGGGTTTCTGAAGCTTTCTTT
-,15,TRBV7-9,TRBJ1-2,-,CASSPHRTANYGYTF,TGTGCCAGCAGTCCACATCGGACAGCTAACTATGGCTACACCTTC
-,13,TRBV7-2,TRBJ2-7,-,CASSWDLSYEQYF,TGTGCCAGCAGCTGGGACTTATCCTACGAGCAGTACTTC
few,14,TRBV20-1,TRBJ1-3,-,CSARDHVSGNTIYF,TGCAGTGCTAGAGATCACGTCTCTGGAAACACCATATATTTT
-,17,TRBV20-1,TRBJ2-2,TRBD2,CSARDGGRATNTGELFF,TGCAGTGCTAGAGACGGGGGGAGGGCCACGAACACCGGGGAGCTGTTTTTT
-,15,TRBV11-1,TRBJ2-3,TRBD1,CASSFRDRVTDTQYF,TGTGCCAGCAGCTTCCGGGACAGGGTCACAGATACGCAGTATTTT
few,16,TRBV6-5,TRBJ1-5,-,CASSYGQRYSNQPQHF,TGTGCCAGCAGTTACGGACAACGTTATAGCAATCAGCCCCAGCATTTT
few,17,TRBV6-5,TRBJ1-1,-,CASSYLLDSDPVTEAFF,TGTGCCAGCAGTTACCTACTGGACAGCGATCCGGTGACTGAAGCTTTCTTT
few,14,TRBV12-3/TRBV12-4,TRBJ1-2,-,CASSLGGSAYGYTF,TGTGCCAGCAGCCTGGGGGGGTCCGCCTATGGCTACACCTTC
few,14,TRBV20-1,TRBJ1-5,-,CSARVRISGQPQHF,TGCAGTGCTAGAGTTCGGATATCGGGTCAGCCCCAGCATTTT